This paragraph reports one T cell receptor beta chain. The data derive from a study of shared clonotypes between healthy human individuals. Using immunoSEQ multiplex PCR, the repertoire was profiled, and TCRdb retains in-frame clones only, with some absent. The sample shows about 1,500,000 clones, roughly 97% of them seen only once. There are 15 residues in the CDR3. Trimming at V came to 8 bases and at J to 5 bases, leaving 9 bases not matched to a gene. Germline V CDR1 and CDR2: MNHEY, SVGAGI. Sequenced sample: naive CD4+ T cells sorted from blood. Subset meaning: CD45RA+ positively selected. This TCR came from a man aged 25-40 years in good health. The rearrangement joins TRBV6-5 to TRBJ2-2, with 9 bases lining up with TRBD2. CDR3 nucleotides: TGTGCCAGCGCCGAGGCGGGAGGGCGTACCGGGGAGCTGTTTTTT. This gives the protein CASAEAGGRTGELFF.